These 17 T cell receptor beta chains share one sample of origin, sequenced in a study of T cells in Graves' hyperthyroidism and ophthalmopathy. What was amplified from RNA transcripts were TCR beta CDR3 regions. The primer set for the first-round RT-PCR of the TCR CDR3 was HTBI. TCRdb ran MiXCR on the multiplex PCR reads and lists one entry per CDR3 protein. The table lists approximately 220,000 distinct CDR3 sequences, 15% to 20% of them singletons. Sequencing input: blood. These receptors all stem from a man aged 40-50 years with Graves' hyperthyroidism.

Many counts were recorded for this clonotype. The chain is built from TRBV7-9 and TRBJ1-6; tentative D call: TRBD1 (5 bases). V dropped 3 bases and J dropped 6 bases, with 12 bases sitting between them. The CDR3 sequence is 15 residues long. Germline-derived CDR1 and CDR2 are SEHNR and FQNEAQ (reference sequence). The CDR3 DNA sequence: TGTGCCAGCAGCTTCCGGGACCACTCTAATTCACCCCTCCACTTT. Translation gives CASSFRDHSNSPLHF.

This chain joins TRBV7-9 and TRBJ2-3; unclear D gene. The CDR3 spans 15 residues. Germline CDR1 is SEHNR and CDR2 is FQNEAQ (reference sequence). The V and J ends lost 5 bases and 6 bases respectively, with 18 bases between them. CDR3 in amino acids: CASSLYARPEDTQYF. The CDR3 nucleotides read TGTGCCAGCAGCCTATATGCCCGGCCGGAGGATACGCAGTATTTT. The full variable domain, with the rest looked up from reference TRBV7-9 and TRBJ2-3, is DTGVSQNPRHKITKRGQNVTFRCDPISEHNRLYWYRQTLGQGPEFLTYFQNEAQLEKSRLLSDRFSAERPKGSFSTLEIQRTEQGDSAMYLCASSLYARPEDTQYFGPGTRLTVL.

The rearrangement uses TRBV6-8 and TRBJ1-2; no reliable D call. The CDR3 covers 13 residues. Germline values: CDR1 MNHGY, CDR2 SAAAGT. The V end was cut by 0 bases, the J end by 7 bases, with 9 bases between. CDR3 in amino acids: CASSYSINSGYTF. Written as DNA, the CDR3 is TGTGCCAGCAGTTACTCGATCAACAGTGGCTACACCTTC.

In this sample, this clonotype turned up many times. The V call is TRBV9, the J call TRBJ1-5, with a tentative D call TRBD1 (6 bases). The V end lost 0 bases, the J end lost 3 bases, and 13 bases lay between the germline ends. The CDR3 loop spans 16 amino acids. The germline gives CDR1 SGDLS, CDR2 YYNGEE. CDR3 nucleotides: TGTGCCAGCAGCGTAGGGAGGGGGGGAGACAATCAGCCCCAGCATTTT. It translates to CASSVGRGGDNQPQHF. Together with reference TRBV9 and TRBJ1-5, the CDR3 gives the full variable domain: DSGVTQTPKHLITATGQRVTLRCSPRSGDLSVYWYQQSLDQGLQFLIQYYNGEERAKGNILERFSAQQFPDLHSELNLSSLELGDSALYFCASSVGRGGDNQPQHFGDGTRLSIL.

The table lists this clonotype with many counts. V and J are TRBV2 and TRBJ1-2; 7 positions match TRBD1. The length of the CDR3 is 15 residues. Trimming at V came to 4 bases and at J to 5 bases, leaving 10 bases not matched to a gene. Germline V gives CDR1 SNHLY, CDR2 FYNNEI. The CDR3 here is CASSAPGTAPYGYTF. CDR3 sequence (DNA): TGTGCCAGCAGTGCGCCCGGGACAGCGCCTTATGGCTACACCTTC.

This clonotype was detected only a few times. A much bigger clone sits one base away, suggesting this may be a read error. This CDR3 fails to terminate in the conserved phenylalanine or tryptophan, so it likely reflects a read error. CDR3 sequence (DNA): TGTGCCAGCAGCAACCCACCCAATCAGCCCCAGCATTCT. Its protein product is CASSNPPNQPQHS. This chain links TRBV28 with TRBJ1-5; D uncertain. Germline V gene sequence: CDR1 MDHEN, CDR2 SYDVKM. The CDR3 is 13 amino acids. Trimming removed 6 bases from V and 3 bases from J, with 9 bases in between.

In its sample, this clonotype was seen many times. CDR3 DNA: TGTGCCAGCAACTCCCTAACTGAAGCTTTCTTT. Protein: CASNSLTEAFF. This chain joins TRBV7-2 and TRBJ1-1, with D uncertain. The CDR3 covers 11 residues. Germline CDR1 reads SGHTA; CDR2 reads FQGNSA. V was shortened by 7 bases and J by 5 bases, with 8 bases between the two germline ends.

This clonotype was seen repeatedly, ten times or more. The V and J genes are TRBV7-9 and TRBJ2-2; TRBD2 matches at 12 bases. V shed 5 bases, J shed 2 bases, and the junction held 9 bases outside the gene matches. The CDR3 contains 18 residues. Germline V lookup: CDR1 SEHNR, CDR2 FQNEAQ (reference sequence). CDR3 in amino acids: CASSSRLAGDLNTGELFF. The CDR3, as DNA: TGTGCCAGCAGCAGCAGACTAGCGGGGGACCTAAACACCGGGGAGCTGTTTTTT. Full variable domain (rest looked up from reference TRBV7-9 and TRBJ2-2): DTGVSQNPRHKITKRGQNVTFRCDPISEHNRLYWYRQTLGQGPEFLTYFQNEAQLEKSRLLSDRFSAERPKGSFSTLEIQRTEQGDSAMYLCASSSRLAGDLNTGELFFGEGSRLTVL.

The gene calls are TRBV6-2 or TRBV6-3 and TRBJ2-1, with TRBD1 matching over 8 bases. In germline, CDR1 is MNHEY, CDR2 SVGEGT. The CDR3 spans 19 residues. Germline trimming cut 4 bases from V and 0 bases from J; bases unmatched to any gene: 14. The CDR3 DNA sequence: TGTGCCAGCAGTTTTTACACTCACAGGGGGTTGAGCTCCTACAATGAGCAGTTCTTC. It specifies CASSFYTHRGLSSYNEQFF.

There are a few counts of this clonotype. The gene calls are TRBV6-2 or TRBV6-3 and TRBJ2-1; TRBD1 might be the D (6 bases). CDR1 and CDR2 (germline): MNHEY, SVGEGT. The CDR3 contains 12 residues. The V end was cut by 6 bases, the J end by 12 bases, with 15 bases between. The CDR3 DNA reads as TGTGCCAGCAGGGAAACCGGGACAAGGCAGTTCTTC. Its translation is CASRETGTRQFF.

This clonotype was observed many times. The gene calls are TRBV3-1 and TRBJ2-5; 9 bases align to TRBD2. J gave up 4 bases and V 4 bases, and 1 base lay outside the gene matches. The CDR3 spans 13 residues. Germline-derived CDR1 and CDR2 are LGHDT and YNNKEL (reference sequence). The DNA of the CDR3 is TGTGCCAGCAGCCCTAGCGGGGTAGAGACCCAGTACTTC. Translated, it gives CASSPSGVETQYF.

V is TRBV30 and J is TRBJ1-2; 7 bases are a match to TRBD1. V shed 4 bases, J shed 5 bases, and the junction held 19 bases outside the gene matches. The CDR3 is made up of 17 amino acids. Germline V gene data show CDR1 as GTSNPN and CDR2 as SVGIG (reference sequence). The DNA of the CDR3 is TGTGCCTGGATCAAAAACGTCGACAGGGAGGGTGGTTATGGCTACACCTTC. The encoded protein is CAWIKNVDREGGYGYTF.

Details on this clonotype: This may stem from a read error, because a much larger clone lies one nucleotide away. The rearrangement joins TRBV20-1 to TRBJ1-1; D is undetermined. V was trimmed by 2 bases and J by 10 bases, leaving 17 bases between them. CDR1 and CDR2 from the germline V gene are DFQATT and SNEGSKA (reference sequence). The CDR3 runs 13 residues. CDR3 coding DNA: TGCAGTGCTAGACCATTCACGGATAGACGAGCTTTCTTT. Protein product: CSARPFTDRRAFF.

This clonotype showed up many times. This sequence joins TRBV6-5 and TRBJ2-2; D unclear. The CDR3 contains 17 residues. Trimming took 3 bases from V and 5 from J, leaving 19 bases between them. CDR1 and CDR2 (germline): MNHEY, SVGAGI. The CDR3 sequence is CASSYRFAQRYTGELFF. As DNA, the CDR3 is TGTGCCAGCAGTTATAGATTTGCACAACGTTATACCGGGGAGCTGTTTTTT.

This clonotype was counted many times. The CDR3 region has the DNA TGTGCCAGCAGTTCCGGAGGGGCCAACGTCCTGACTTTC. It specifies CASSSGGANVLTF. The gene calls are TRBV6-1 and TRBJ2-6; D is unresolved. V was pared by 5 bases and J by 4 bases, with 6 bases between. The CDR3 is 13 residues long. Per germline, CDR1 MNHNS and CDR2 SASEGT.

For this clonotype: A read error may account for a junction end that differs from germline. The chain combines TRBV2 with TRBJ2-3; a possible D gene is TRBD2 (5 bases). There are 15 residues in the CDR3. In germline, CDR1 is SNHLY, CDR2 FYNNEI. Written as DNA, the CDR3 is TGTGCCAGCAGTGAAATGAGGGAGAGCACAGATGCGCAGTATTTT. Translation gives CASSEMRESTDAQYF.

The genes are TRBV20-1 and TRBJ2-5; 9 bases are a match to TRBD2. CDR1 is DFQATT and CDR2 is SNEGSKA in the germline V gene (reference sequence). J was trimmed by 4 bases and V by 6 bases; bases with no gene match: 12. The CDR3 is 15 residues long. The CDR3 DNA is TGCAGTGCCCCGCCGGCTAGCGGGACCGGAGAGACCCAGTACTTC. This codes for CSAPPASGTGETQYF.